The 20 T cell receptor beta chains below all came from one sample that was sequenced in a study of breast tumors, draining lymph nodes, adjacent tissues. Axillary draining lymph nodes of breast cancer patients supplied the node samples. TCRdb independently ran MiXCR on the multiplex PCR reads; one entry per CDR3 protein. The sample comprises about 230,000 distinct CDR3 sequences, about 30% of which are singletons, and over 1.1% rests with the top ten. Sequencing input: axillary lymph node tissue. The receptors were sampled from a female donor with breast cancer. Some clones in this sample may be carry-over from other donors' samples.

This clonotype was detected ten times or more. Here the CDR3 DNA reads TGTGCCTGGAGCCAGGGGGGGGACAGGGACCTTTACTTC. This encodes CAWSQGGDRDLYF. V is TRBV30 and J is TRBJ2-7, with 9 nucleotides matching TRBD1. The CDR3 loop spans 13 amino acids. Trimming removed 3 bases from V and 13 bases from J; junction bases left unmatched: 13. CDR1 GTSNPN and CDR2 SVGIG come from the germline V gene (reference sequence).

This clonotype occurred once. This sequence joins TRBV11-3 and TRBJ1-2; possible D gene TRBD1, 5 bases. This CDR3 is built from 16 residues. The ends were cut back, 5 bases at V and 2 bases at J, with 18 bases in the middle. Germline CDR1 reads SGHNT; CDR2 reads YENEEA. The CDR3 DNA sequence: TGTGCCAGCAGCCCGCCGGGACTAGGGCAAAACTATGGCTACACCTTC. Amino acids: CASSPPGLGQNYGYTF.

This clonotype occurred many times. V usage is TRBV6-5 and J usage is TRBJ1-6; D is ambiguous. The V gene lost 9 bases and the J gene lost 10 bases, with 13 bases spanning the gap. This CDR3 is 12 amino acids long. Germline V lookup: CDR1 MNHEY, CDR2 SVGAGI. CDR3 nucleotide sequence: TGTGCCAGTGCTGGTGGTTCATCACCCCTCCACTTT. Protein: CASAGGSSPLHF.

For this clonotype: The CDR3 carries no conserved terminal phenylalanine or tryptophan, so it likely arises from a read error. Because the CDR3's place on the DNA is in doubt, the DNA is left out and the CDR3 is given as listed by TCRdb. V and J are TRBV19 and TRBJ2-3. Germline loops: CDR1 LNHDA, CDR2 SQIVND (reference sequence). A total of 15 residues make up the CDR3, ends included. The chain's CDR3 is CASRMMGTVADTQCS.

The sample holds many counts of this clonotype. This sequence joins TRBV10-3 and TRBJ2-1; 12 nucleotides agree with TRBD1. The CDR3 length is 14 residues. V lost 8 bases and J lost 7; bases outside the gene matches: 6. In germline, CDR1 is ENHRY, CDR2 SYGVKD. CDR3 in amino acids: CAIGRDRGRNEQFF. CDR3 sequence (DNA): TGTGCCATCGGCCGGGACAGGGGGCGAAATGAGCAGTTCTTC.

The chain links TRBV10-2 to TRBJ1-5, with no clear D. The V gene lost 3 bases and the J gene lost 11 bases, with 20 bases spanning the gap. The CDR3 contains 15 residues. Germline V gene lookup returns CDR1 WSHSY and CDR2 SAAADI. The CDR3 protein is CASSDRLAVQETQHF. CDR3 in DNA: TGCGCCAGCAGTGACCGCCTAGCGGTACAAGAGACCCAGCATTTT.

Only a few counts were recorded for this clonotype. The chain is built from TRBV7-2 and TRBJ1-1; D gene ambiguous. CDR3 size: 15 residues. Trimming stripped 7 bases from V and 1 base from J, with 16 bases between. CDR1 and CDR2 (germline): SGHTA, FQGNSA. In DNA form, the CDR3 reads TGTGCCAGCAAAACCACCCCGCTTGCGAACACTGAAGCTTTCTTT. This codes for CASKTTPLANTEAFF.

This clonotype was detected many times. This chain uses TRBV6-6 with TRBJ1-2, with D unresolved. Germline CDR1 and CDR2: MNHNY and SVGAGI (reference sequence). This CDR3 spans 13 amino acids. Deletions cut 5 bases from V and 6 bases from J, with 13 bases between. The CDR3 nucleotides are TGTGCCAGCAGTCATGAGATCCACAATGGCTACACCTTC. Translated: CASSHEIHNGYTF.

This chain uses TRBV20-1 with TRBJ2-3, with 7 bases identical to TRBD2. Germline V lookup: CDR1 DFQATT, CDR2 SNEGSKA (reference sequence). Trimming at V came to 0 bases and at J to 2 bases, leaving 14 bases not matched to a gene. CDR3 length: 18 residues. CDR3 sequence (DNA): TGCAGTGCTAGAGAGGTAGCGGGCGGAACTAGGCACACAGATACGCAGTATTTT. As protein: CSAREVAGGTRHTDTQYF.

This clonotype was recorded at least ten times. The V gene is TRBV5-8, the J gene TRBJ2-1; D is possibly TRBD2 (6 bases). CDR1 and CDR2 (germline): SGHTS, YDEGEE. The CDR3 contains 13 residues. V was clipped by 1 base and J by 6 bases, with 8 bases between them. The CDR3 DNA is TGTGCCAGCAGCTTGCAGGGACTCAATGAGCAGTTCTTC. It specifies CASSLQGLNEQFF.

This clonotype was detected ten times or more. The chain carries TRBV20-1 and TRBJ2-7; tentative D call: TRBD2 (5 bases). Germline CDR1 DFQATT, CDR2 SNEGSKA (reference sequence). CDR3 length: 15 residues. Trimming shortened V by 1 base and J by 6 bases, and 19 bases separated the two germline ends. The CDR3 nucleotides are TGCAGTGCTAGAGCTTCTCAAGGGCGGGCGAGCGAGCAGTACTTC. Translation: CSARASQGRASEQYF.

This chain links TRBV11-3 with TRBJ2-1, with 11 nucleotides matching TRBD2. Germline lookup yields CDR1 SGHNT and CDR2 YENEEA. This CDR3 is 16 amino acids long. V gave up 4 bases and J gave up 7 bases; unmatched junction bases: 9. The CDR3 spells CASSSSGRISGNEQFF. CDR3 nucleotides: TGTGCCAGCAGCTCTAGCGGGAGGATCTCGGGTAATGAGCAGTTCTTC.

The chain carries TRBV7-6 and TRBJ2-3, with TRBD2 matching 14 bases. Germline assignment: CDR1 SGHVS and CDR2 FNYEAQ. V gave up 5 bases and J gave up 3 bases; unmatched junction bases: 4. The CDR3 contains 16 residues. The CDR3 DNA sequence: TGTGCCAGCAGCAATGGACTAGCGGGGGGAACAGATACGCAGTATTTT. Its protein is CASSNGLAGGTDTQYF.

The sample holds many counts of this clonotype. V gene TRBV5-1 combines with J gene TRBJ1-6; 11 nucleotides line up with TRBD1. This CDR3 region has 19 residues. V lost 1 base and J lost 0; bases outside the gene matches: 6. Germline V lookup: CDR1 SGHRS, CDR2 YFSETQ. CDR3 sequence: CASSLRDRGESSYNSPLHF. The CDR3, as DNA: TGCGCCAGCAGCTTGCGGGACAGGGGGGAAAGCTCCTATAATTCACCCCTCCACTTT.

This CDR3 reads CSASVGTGKHEHF. CDR3 nucleotide sequence: TGCAGTGCTAGTGTTGGGACAGGGAAACACGAGCATTTT. The V call is TRBV20-1, the J call TRBJ1-5; 9 positions agree with TRBD1. J gave up 14 bases and V 3 bases, and 11 bases lay outside the gene matches. The CDR3 extends over 13 amino acids. Germline values: CDR1 DFQATT, CDR2 SNEGSKA (reference sequence).

The rearrangement joins TRBV19 to TRBJ2-1, with D unclear. V was shortened by 2 bases and J by 9 bases, with 5 bases between the two germline ends. The germline V gene encodes CDR1 LNHDA and CDR2 SQIVND (reference sequence). The CDR3 runs to 11 residues. The CDR3 protein is CASSIHSEQFF. DNA of the CDR3: TGTGCCAGTAGTATACATTCTGAGCAGTTCTTC.

There are many counts of this clonotype. V usage is TRBV4-1 and J usage is TRBJ2-2; TRBD1 matches 7 bases. This CDR3 spans 18 amino acids. V shed 3 bases and J 2 bases; nucleotides not matched to a gene: 12. Germline V gene lookup returns CDR1 MGHRA and CDR2 YSYEKL. Written as DNA, the CDR3 is TGCGCCAGCAGCCACTCCCCCCCGGGACAGATAAACACCGGGGAGCTGTTTTTT. It yields the protein CASSHSPPGQINTGELFF.

This clonotype was recorded at least ten times. The chain links TRBV7-9 to TRBJ2-5; D possibly corresponds to TRBD2 (5 bases). This CDR3 region has 14 residues. Per the germline V gene, CDR1 is SEHNR and CDR2 is FQNEAQ (reference sequence). Trimming removed 2 bases at V and 4 bases at J, with 11 bases between. Written as DNA, the CDR3 is TGTGCCAGCAGCTTATTGTCTGCGGGAGAGACCCAGTACTTC. Protein sequence: CASSLLSAGETQYF.

The table lists this clonotype with many counts. The genes are TRBV20-1 and TRBJ2-2; 8 nucleotides match TRBD1. The germline CDR1 and CDR2 sequences are DFQATT and SNEGSKA (reference sequence). The CDR3 loop spans 13 amino acids. The junction had 3 bases not matched to a gene; V was cut back by 3 bases and J by 6 bases. CDR3 protein: CSARSGGPGELFF. In DNA form, the CDR3 reads TGCAGTGCTAGGTCAGGGGGCCCCGGGGAGCTGTTTTTT.

This clonotype was observed at least ten times. The genes are TRBV3-1 and TRBJ2-5; 9 bases line up with TRBD2. CDR1 and CDR2 (germline): LGHDT, YNNKEL (reference sequence). Trimming at V came to 2 bases and at J to 3 bases, leaving 7 bases not matched to a gene. The CDR3 is made up of 16 amino acids. Here the CDR3 DNA reads TGTGCCAGCAGCCAACATGGGGTAGCGGGAGAAGAGACCCAGTACTTC. Translating gives CASSQHGVAGEETQYF.